These T cell receptor beta chains were read from a single sample in a study of response to subunit inactivated influenza vaccine. TCRdb independently ran MiXCR on the RT-PCR reads; one entry per CDR3 protein. The sample carries some 570,000 distinct CDR3 sequences, 11% recorded once. These data were also filed under a second study, of T cells expressing NK-cell markers.

Sample: PBMCs from blood, taken on the day of vaccination. All receptors come from a man aged 50 to 59 who received an inactivated influenza vaccine. CDR3s include the opening cysteine and the closing phenylalanine or tryptophan. D genes are given only for firm matches. Rows may omit the clone size; those that give it use once, few, many or a size class.

>TRBV7-2|few|.|TRBJ2-7
CASSLEGGPGEQYF
TGTGCCAGCAGCTTAGAAGGGGGTCCGGGCGAGCAGTACTTC
>TRBV7-8|few|.|TRBJ2-1
CASSLVVLHTLNNEQFF
TGTGCCAGCAGCTTAGTCGTTCTCCACACCCTAAACAATGAGCAGTTCTTC
>TRBV12-3/TRBV12-4|many|.|TRBJ2-5
CASSLEQKETQYF
TGTGCCAGCAGTTTAGAACAGAAAGAGACCCAGTACTTC
>TRBV4-1|many|TRBD2|TRBJ2-3
CASSHRAPGLAGGRGTDTQYF
TGCGCCAGCAGCCACCGGGCACCGGGACTAGCGGGGGGTAGAGGCACAGATACGCAGTATTTT
>TRBV5-5|.|.|TRBJ2-7
CASSLVWQGTYEQYF
TGTGCCAGCAGCTTAGTTTGGCAGGGGACCTACGAGCAGTACTTC
>TRBV19|.|TRBD1|TRBJ2-3
CASSIDGPGGRWTDTQYF
TGTGCCAGTAGTATAGATGGGCCAGGGGGACGGTGGACAGATACGCAGTATTTT
>TRBV28|.|TRBD2|TRBJ2-3
CASSEAAGGLHNTQYF
TGTGCCAGCAGTGAAGCTGCGGGGGGCCTCCATAATACGCAGTATTTT
>TRBV18|.|.|TRBJ1-2
CASSPQPVNYGYTF
TGTGCCAGCTCACCTCAGCCAGTTAACTATGGCTACACCTTC
>TRBV18|few|TRBD1|TRBJ2-6
CASSSRQGSGANVLTF
TGTGCCAGCTCATCCCGACAGGGTTCTGGGGCCAACGTCCTGACTTTC
>TRBV25-1|many|TRBD1|TRBJ2-3
CASSQGQGSTDTQYF
TGTGCCAGCAGTCAGGGACAGGGAAGCACAGATACGCAGTATTTT
>TRBV4-1|.|.|TRBJ1-6
CASSLPPGGYNSPLHF
TGCGCCAGCAGCCTCCCCCCGGGGGGGTATAATTCACCCCTCCACTTT
>TRBV6-2/TRBV6-3|.|.|TRBJ2-2
CASTNRANTGELFF
TGTGCCAGCACCAACAGGGCGAACACCGGGGAGCTGTTTTTT
>TRBV20-1|many|.|TRBJ2-7
CSVEGATATRQYF
TGCAGTGTAGAAGGCGCCACCGCGACGCGGCAGTACTTC
>TRBV9|.|.|TRBJ2-3
CASRRSAGNVGDTQYF
TGTGCCAGCAGAAGGTCGGCAGGGAATGTTGGAGATACGCAGTATTTT
>TRBV4-2|.|.|TRBJ2-1
CASSPGGGLSSYNEQFF
TGTGCCAGCAGCCCAGGGGGAGGACTAAGCTCCTACAATGAGCAGTTCTTC
>TRBV12-3/TRBV12-4|.|.|TRBJ2-1
CASSSDSNNEQFF
TGTGCCAGCAGTTCGGACAGCAACAATGAGCAGTTCTTC
>TRBV6-5|few|TRBD1|TRBJ1-2
CASSYTKDRGGYTF
TGTGCCAGCAGTTACACCAAGGACAGGGGCGGCTACACCTTC
>TRBV11-2|.|.|TRBJ2-5
CASSSGQGRQYF
TGTGCCAGCAGCTCTGGGCAGGGCCGCCAGTACTTC
>TRBV5-1|.|.|TRBJ1-6
CASSSFNPGLQNSPLHF
TGCGCCAGCAGCTCATTTAATCCGGGACTCCAAAATTCACCCCTCCACTTT
>TRBV2|few|TRBD2|TRBJ2-1
CASKARTSGYNEQFF
TGTGCCAGCAAGGCTCGGACTAGCGGTTACAATGAGCAGTTCTTC
>TRBV18|.|.|TRBJ2-3
CASSPGSGIHTQYF
TGTGCCAGCTCACCAGGAAGTGGGATTCATACGCAGTATTTT
>TRBV12-3/TRBV12-4|.|.|TRBJ2-7
CASSLVAEVGEQYF
TGTGCCAGCAGTTTAGTTGCAGAGGTTGGCGAGCAGTACTTC
>TRBV5-1|few|.|TRBJ1-2
CASSLGQNHYGYTF
TGCGCCAGCAGCCTAGGACAGAACCACTATGGCTACACCTTC
>TRBV19|few|TRBD2|TRBJ2-7
CASSISGTSGIFSYEQYF
TGTGCCAGTAGTATTTCCGGGACTAGCGGGATTTTCTCCTACGAGCAGTACTTC
>TRBV15|few|.|TRBJ2-1
CATSRDVVYNEQFF
TGTGCCACCAGCAGAGATGTTGTGTACAATGAGCAGTTCTTC
>TRBV11-1|.|TRBD2|TRBJ2-1
CASSRLAGASGNNEQFF
TGTGCCAGCAGCCGACTAGCGGGAGCTAGTGGGAACAATGAGCAGTTCTTC
>TRBV3-1|.|.|TRBJ2-1
CASSQHPSSYNEQFF
TGTGCCAGCAGCCAACACCCCAGCTCCTACAATGAGCAGTTCTTC
>TRBV7-3|many|TRBD2|TRBJ2-1
CASSSLLAGGSGEQFF
TGTGCCAGCAGCTCCCTACTAGCGGGAGGTAGCGGTGAGCAGTTCTTC
>TRBV4-1|few|.|TRBJ2-7
CASSIERTYEQYF
TGCGCCAGCAGCATTGAGCGGACCTACGAGCAGTACTTC
>TRBV12-3/TRBV12-4|many|.|TRBJ1-1
CASSLLSLSTMNTEAFF
TGTGCCAGCAGTTTGCTTTCACTATCCACCATGAACACTGAAGCTTTCTTT
>TRBV5-1|.|.|TRBJ1-4
CASSLDIGGPSNEKLFF
TGCGCCAGCAGCTTGGATATTGGGGGGCCGTCTAATGAAAAACTGTTTTTT
>TRBV20-1|.|.|TRBJ1-1
CSARDSRGNTEAFF
TGCAGTGCTAGAGATTCCAGGGGGAACACTGAAGCTTTCTTT
>TRBV12-3/TRBV12-4|many|.|TRBJ1-6
CASSRGDNSPLHF
TGTGCCAGCAGTCGGGGCGATAATTCACCCCTCCACTTT
>TRBV20-1|many|.|TRBJ1-2
CSARDRLRQQAARGYTF
TGCAGTGCTAGAGATCGGTTGCGACAGCAGGCAGCGCGGGGCTACACCTTC
>TRBV6-1|many|.|TRBJ2-2
CASRPLALNTGELFF
TGTGCCAGCAGACCCCTAGCGCTAAACACCGGGGAGCTGTTTTTT